These T cell receptor beta chains were read from a single sample in a study of blood T cell repertoires in COVID-19. Produced via immunoSEQ multiplex PCR; TCRdb's table is partial and in-frame only. The table shows around 100,000 clones, with 87% occurring only once. What was sequenced was peripheral blood. These receptor sequences come from a woman in her forties or fifties with COVID-19, enrolled during active disease. The conserved cysteine and the conserved F or W are not part of the CDR3 here. Fields, in order: V gene, J gene, CDR3 protein.

TRBV4-3	TRBJ2-2	ASSQDSGGAGGELF
TRBV11-2	TRBJ2-5	ASSTSGLAGATYQETQY
TRBV27	TRBJ2-7	ASSPADRVAYEQY
TRBV30	TRBJ2-2	AWSEGTSVSGELF
TRBV4-1	TRBJ2-2	ASSLTGTGVTGELF
TRBV27	TRBJ2-5	ASSPHMEETQY
TRBV19	TRBJ1-6	ASSIPGGSPLH
TRBV7-3	TRBJ1-1	ASSPSGTGDTEAF
TRBV19	TRBJ1-5	ASMGAGGGQPQH
TRBV6-5	TRBJ1-5	ASSQWTGGNQPQH
TRBV7-2	TRBJ2-7	ASSRDRAQVYEQY
TRBV12-3/TRBV12-4	TRBJ1-2	ASSFGDRDPVT
TRBV7-9	TRBJ1-2	ASSLGRAQNGYT
TRBV9	TRBJ1-2	ASSPGTGGGGHGYT
TRBV5-1	TRBJ1-4	ASSLLETGPNEKLF
TRBV5-1	TRBJ2-1	ASSLGGQSSYNEQF
TRBV5-1	TRBJ1-1	ASSSEGQGSSEAF
TRBV5-1	TRBJ2-2	ASSLQGVGTGELF
TRBV7-2	TRBJ2-1	ASSEILAGLYNEQF
TRBV7-6	TRBJ2-1	ASSLEGAGDVNEQF
TRBV2	TRBJ1-6	ASSEQGGTGSNSPLH
TRBV28	TRBJ2-7	ASDGRGGFYEQY
TRBV27	TRBJ2-1	ASSPLAGSQYNEQF
TRBV6-5	TRBJ2-1	ASSPRQYNEQF
TRBV6-5	TRBJ1-1	ATSVAERTEAF
TRBV11-2	TRBJ2-1	ASSLVATSGGAYNEQF
TRBV5-4	TRBJ1-2	ASSSTQGLSYGYT
TRBV30	TRBJ1-1	AWSARGRTEAF
TRBV7-9	TRBJ1-6	ASDGTVENSPLH
TRBV27	TRBJ2-1	ASSLYYRGYYNEQF